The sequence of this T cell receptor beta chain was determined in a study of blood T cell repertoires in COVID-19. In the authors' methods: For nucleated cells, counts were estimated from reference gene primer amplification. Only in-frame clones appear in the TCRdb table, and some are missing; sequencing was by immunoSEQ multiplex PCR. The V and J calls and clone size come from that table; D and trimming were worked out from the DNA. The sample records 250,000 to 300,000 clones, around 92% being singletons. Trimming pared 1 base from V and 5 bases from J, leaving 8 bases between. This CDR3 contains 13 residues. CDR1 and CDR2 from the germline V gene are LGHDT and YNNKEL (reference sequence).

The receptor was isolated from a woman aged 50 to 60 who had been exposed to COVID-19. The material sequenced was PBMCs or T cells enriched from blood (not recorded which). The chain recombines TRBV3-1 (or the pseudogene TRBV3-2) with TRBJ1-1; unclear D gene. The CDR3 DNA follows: TGTGCCAGCAGCCAAGTCCCCGGGACTGAAGCTTTCTTT. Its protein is CASSQVPGTEAFF.